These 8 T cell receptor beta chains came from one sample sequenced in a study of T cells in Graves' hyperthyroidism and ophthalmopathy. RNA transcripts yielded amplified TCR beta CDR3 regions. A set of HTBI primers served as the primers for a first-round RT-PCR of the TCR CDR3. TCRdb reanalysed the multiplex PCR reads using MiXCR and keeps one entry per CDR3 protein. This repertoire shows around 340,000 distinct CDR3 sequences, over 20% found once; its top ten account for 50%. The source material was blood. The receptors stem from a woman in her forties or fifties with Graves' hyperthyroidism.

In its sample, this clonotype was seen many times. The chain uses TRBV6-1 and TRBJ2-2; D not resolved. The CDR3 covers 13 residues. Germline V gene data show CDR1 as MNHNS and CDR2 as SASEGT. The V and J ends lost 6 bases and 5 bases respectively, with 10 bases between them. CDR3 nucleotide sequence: TGTGCCAGCAGAGAAAGGGCGACCGGGGAGCTGTTTTTT. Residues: CASRERATGELFF.

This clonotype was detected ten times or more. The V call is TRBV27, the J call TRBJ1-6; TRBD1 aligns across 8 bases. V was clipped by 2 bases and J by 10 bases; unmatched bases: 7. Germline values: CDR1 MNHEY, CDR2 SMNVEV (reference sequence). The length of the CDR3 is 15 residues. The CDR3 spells CASSLKVAGGSPLHF. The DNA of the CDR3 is TGTGCCAGCAGTTTAAAGGTGGCAGGGGGCTCACCCCTCCACTTT.

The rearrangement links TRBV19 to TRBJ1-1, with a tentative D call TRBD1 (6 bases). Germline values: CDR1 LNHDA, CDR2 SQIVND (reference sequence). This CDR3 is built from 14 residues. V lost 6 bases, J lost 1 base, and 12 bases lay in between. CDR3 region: CASSIGTPNTEAFF. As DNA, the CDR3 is TGTGCCAGTAGCATTGGGACACCGAACACTGAAGCTTTCTTT.

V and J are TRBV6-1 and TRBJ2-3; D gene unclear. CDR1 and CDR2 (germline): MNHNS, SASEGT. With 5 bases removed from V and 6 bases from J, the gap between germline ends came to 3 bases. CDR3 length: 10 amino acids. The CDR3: CASSSDTQYF. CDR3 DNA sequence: TGTGCCAGCAGTTCGGATACGCAGTATTTT.

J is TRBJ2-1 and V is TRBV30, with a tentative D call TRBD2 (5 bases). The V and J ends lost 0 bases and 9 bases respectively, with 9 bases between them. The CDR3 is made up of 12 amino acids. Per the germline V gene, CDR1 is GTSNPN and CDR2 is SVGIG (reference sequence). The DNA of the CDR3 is TGTGCCTGGAGTGTGGCGGCGGGTGAGCAGTTCTTC. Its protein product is CAWSVAAGEQFF.

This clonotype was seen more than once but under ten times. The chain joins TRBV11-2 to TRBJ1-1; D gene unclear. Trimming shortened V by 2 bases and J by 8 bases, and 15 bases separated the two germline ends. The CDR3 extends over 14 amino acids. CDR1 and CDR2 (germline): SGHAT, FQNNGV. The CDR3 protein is CASSLNSLELEAFF. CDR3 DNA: TGTGCCAGCAGCTTAAACAGCCTTGAATTGGAAGCTTTCTTT.

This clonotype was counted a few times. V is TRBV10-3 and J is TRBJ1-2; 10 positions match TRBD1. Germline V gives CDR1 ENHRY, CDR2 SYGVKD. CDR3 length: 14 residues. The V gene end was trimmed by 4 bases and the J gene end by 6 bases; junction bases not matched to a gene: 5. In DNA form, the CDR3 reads TGTGCCATCAGTGGGATAGACAGGGGGCATGGCTACACCTTC. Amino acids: CAISGIDRGHGYTF.

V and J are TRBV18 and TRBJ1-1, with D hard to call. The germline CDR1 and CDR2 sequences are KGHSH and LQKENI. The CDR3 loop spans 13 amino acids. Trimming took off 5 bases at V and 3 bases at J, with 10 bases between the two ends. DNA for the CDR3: TGTGCCAGCTCATTCCAGGCGTACACTGAAGCTTTCTTT. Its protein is CASSFQAYTEAFF.